This T cell receptor (beta chain) stems from a study of T cell responses to AZD1222 COVID-19 vaccine. In regard to this clone: Antigen unknown.

V lost 3 bases to trimming and J lost 1 base, with 8 bases between them. The CDR3 is 13 residues long. The V gene's germline CDR1 is SGDLS and CDR2 YYNGEE. Assay: immunoSEQ multiplex PCR; the TCRdb copy retains only in-frame clones and omits some. Of approximately 220,000 clones in the sample, under 95% are singletons; the top ten hold approximately 1%. Study results and caveats: In a largely white British group with more females than males, clonal diversity was possibly underestimated. Of the AZD1222 recipients, only 5 to 7 were seropositive at baseline. Spike-wide vaccine-associated CD4 TCRs dominated at 160-218 and 743-854. After two AZD1222 doses, spike-specific TCR breadth and depth rose versus day 0.

Specimen: peripheral blood, collected on day 0 of MenACWY control vaccination. This chain connects TRBV9 to TRBJ2-7, with D unresolved. This TCR derives from an adult in good health. In nucleotides, the CDR3 is TGTGCCAGCAGCGGTCAGGCTTCCTACGAGCAGTACTTC. As protein: CASSGQASYEQYF.